This T cell receptor (beta chain) was captured in a study of OX40 agonist ivuxolimab in advanced cancers. In the study overall: Cohort: approximately 83% men, mean age approximately 66, aged roughly 20 to 79.

Germline V gene data show CDR1 as KGHSH and CDR2 as LQKENI. The ends were cut back, 2 bases at V and 3 bases at J, with 7 bases in the middle. The CDR3 totals 13 residues. The repertoire was sequenced with immunoSEQ multiplex PCR; TCRdb's copy has only in-frame clones and lacks some. The sample includes around 58,000 clones, about 89% of them seen just once. Study-wide results and limits: Among the lowest peripheral clonal expansion occurred in 0.1-3.0 mg/kg partial responders. CD4+ and CD8+ T cells in blood underwent clonal expansion by week 6 at 0.1 to 3.0 mg/kg.

For this clone: Its antigen is not identified.

The V and J genes are TRBV18 and TRBJ1-1; D unresolved. Sequencing used CD4+ or CD8+ T cells sorted from blood, obtained in a trial of the OX40 agonist ivuxolimab. The sequence came from an adult with an advanced solid tumor such as melanoma, head and neck, liver or kidney cancer. The CDR3: CASSPSVDTEAFF. The CDR3, as DNA: TGTGCCAGCTCACCATCGGTAGACACTGAAGCTTTCTTT.